This T cell receptor beta chain was captured in a study of CXCR3-negative and CXCR3-positive naive CD8 T cells. The CDR3 spans 13 residues. In germline, CDR1 is SGHTA, CDR2 FQGTGA. As for this clonotype: Antigen: not known.

Study-wide findings and caveats: Memory CD8+ cells had much lower diversity, and both naive subsets had comparably high diversity. CXCR3-expressing naive cells carried TRB CDR3s more hydrophobic than those of CXCR3-negative naive cells. After cryopreservation, CXCR3 expression dropped partially; most assays used fresh PBMCs.

UMI-labeled 5' RACE yielded the TRB cDNA libraries. Using the 5' RACE reads, TCRdb records one entry per CDR3 protein without DNA. The table lists tens of thousands of distinct CDR3 sequences. The gene calls are TRBV7-3 and TRBJ2-3. The source is a human donor in good health. Some clones in this sample may be carry-over from other donors' samples. The sample consisted of naive CXCR3- CD8+ T cells from blood. Subset denoted: CD45RO-CCR7+CD27+CD95- naive CD8+ T cells lacking CXCR3 (TNR3-). This CDR3 is CASSLLERDTQYF.